What follows is one T cell receptor beta chain and its context. Its cognate antigen is unknown. The entry originates in a study of OX40 agonist ivuxolimab in advanced cancers. Overall study context: Three patients had partial responses: one hepatocellular carcinoma, two cutaneous melanoma. Notes on the study in general: Among the nonresponders, some also had low normalized T-cell clonal expansion.

The repertoire was sequenced with immunoSEQ multiplex PCR; TCRdb's copy has only in-frame clones and lacks some. The sample holds tens of thousands of clones; about 94% are singletons and the top ten take roughly 19%. The source was CD4+ or CD8+ T cells sorted from blood, collected in a trial of the OX40 agonist ivuxolimab. This clonotype originated in an adult with an advanced solid tumor such as melanoma, head and neck, liver or kidney cancer.

The CDR3 spells CASSPDTLNTEAFF. In DNA form, the CDR3 reads TGTGCCAGCAGCCCCGACACGTTGAACACTGAAGCTTTCTTT. The chain links TRBV5-6 to TRBJ1-1, with D unresolved. The length of the CDR3 is 14 residues. V lost 4 bases and J 0 bases, leaving 10 bases between the germline ends. Germline CDR1 is SGHDT and CDR2 is YYEEEE.